Listed here are 12 T cell receptor beta chains from one sample, sequenced in a study of shared clonotypes between healthy human individuals. CD8 cells regarded as naive lacked CD45RO, were positively chosen for CCR7, and omitted terminally differentiated effector memory CD45RA+ cells. Libraries were prepared by immunoSEQ multiplex PCR; TCRdb keeps only in-frame clonotypes and omits some of them. The sample gives some 580,000 clones, 98% of which show up once; less than 0.35% is in the top ten. What was sequenced was naive CD8+ T cells sorted from blood. These receptors were obtained from a young man in good health.

V gene TRBV5-1 combines with J gene TRBJ2-1, with 7 bases matching TRBD2. J was trimmed by 4 bases and V by 1 base; bases with no gene match: 8. The CDR3 spans 16 residues. The V gene's germline CDR1 is SGHRS and CDR2 YFSETQ. The CDR3 region is CASSLKAGREYNEQFF. The CDR3 nucleotides read TGCGCCAGCAGCTTGAAAGCGGGAAGAGAATACAATGAGCAGTTCTTC.

The chain couples TRBV2 to TRBJ2-5, with 7 bases lining up with TRBD2. The J segment lost 9 bases and the V segment lost 8 bases, leaving 6 bases of the junction unmatched. This CDR3 contains 11 residues. Germline lookup yields CDR1 SNHLY and CDR2 FYNNEI. The CDR3 sequence is CASDEGRAQYF. CDR3 in DNA: TGTGCCAGCGATGAGGGGAGGGCCCAGTACTTC.

The chain recombines TRBV27 with TRBJ1-2, with D unresolved. The CDR3 runs 15 residues. Trimming stripped 2 bases from V and 3 bases from J, with 13 bases between. Germline CDR1 is MNHEY and CDR2 is SMNVEV (reference sequence). The CDR3 sequence: CASSLRALGDYGYTF. The DNA of the CDR3 is TGTGCCAGCAGTTTAAGAGCCCTGGGAGACTATGGCTACACCTTC.

The V call is TRBV6-5, the J call TRBJ1-2; D unclear. The ends were cut back, 5 bases at V and 8 bases at J, with 12 bases in the middle. There are 12 residues in the CDR3. Germline V CDR1 and CDR2: MNHEY, SVGAGI. The CDR3 nucleotides read TGTGCCAGCAGTCGAGAGGGAAGAGGCTACACCTTC. It encodes CASSREGRGYTF.

Only one count was recorded for this clone. This chain links TRBV5-6 with TRBJ2-7; D is uncertain. The CDR3 loop spans 14 amino acids. Germline CDR1 SGHDT, CDR2 YYEEEE. The V gene lost 6 bases and the J gene lost 5 bases, with 18 bases spanning the gap. CDR3 protein: CASNRRTSPHEQYF. Here the CDR3 DNA reads TGTGCCAGCAACCGACGGACGTCACCCCACGAGCAGTACTTC.

In DNA, the CDR3 is TGTGCCAGCAGCTTAGAAGAGGGGGCGAGATCTGGCTACACCTTC. It yields the protein CASSLEEGARSGYTF. This rearrangement joins TRBV7-9 to TRBJ1-2; 7 bases are a match to TRBD1. V dropped 1 base and J dropped 7; count of bases not matched to a gene: 9. CDR1 and CDR2 (germline): SEHNR, FQNEAQ (reference sequence). The CDR3 contains 15 residues.

V gene TRBV27 combines with J gene TRBJ1-4; D ambiguous. The germline V and J ends were trimmed by 6 bases and 6 bases, with 14 bases remaining between them. CDR1 and CDR2 (germline): MNHEY, SMNVEV (reference sequence). This CDR3 contains 14 residues. In DNA form, the CDR3 reads TGTGCCAGCAGCCTCTTAGACACCGATGAAAAACTGTTTTTT. It yields the protein CASSLLDTDEKLFF. The full variable domain, in which reference TRBV27 and TRBJ1-4 provide the parts outside the CDR3, is EAQVTQNPRYLITVTGKKLTVTCSQNMNHEYMSWYRQDPGLGLRQIYYSMNVEVTDKGDVPEGYKVSRKEKRNFPLILESPSPNQTSLYFCASSLLDTDEKLFFGSGTQLSVL.

The chain employs TRBV30 and TRBJ1-1; D is ambiguous. CDR3 size: 13 residues. From germline, CDR1 is GTSNPN and CDR2 SVGIG (reference sequence). V lost 2 bases, J lost 0 bases, and 7 bases lay in between. The DNA of the CDR3 is TGTGCCTGGAGTCCCAGAATGAACACTGAAGCTTTCTTT. It translates to CAWSPRMNTEAFF.

The chain links TRBV29-1 to TRBJ1-3; D unclear. Trimming took 4 bases from V and 0 from J, leaving 10 bases between them. Germline V gene lookup returns CDR1 SQVTM and CDR2 ANQGSEA. This CDR3 region has 14 residues. As DNA, the CDR3 is TGCAGCGTTGCTTTCTTGAACTCTGGAAACACCATATATTTT. It codes for CSVAFLNSGNTIYF.

The chain combines TRBV9 with TRBJ2-7; 10 nucleotides agree with TRBD1. The CDR3 is made up of 17 amino acids. Germline values: CDR1 SGDLS, CDR2 YYNGEE. The V gene end was trimmed by 3 bases and the J gene end by 2 bases; junction bases not matched to a gene: 11. The CDR3 here is CASSAGTGALDAYEQYF. The CDR3, as DNA: TGTGCCAGCAGCGCCGGGACAGGGGCCTTGGATGCCTACGAGCAGTACTTC.

The genes are TRBV29-1 and TRBJ1-4, with D possibly matching TRBD1 (6 bases). There are 14 residues in the CDR3. V lost 2 bases to trimming and J lost 8 bases, with 15 bases between them. CDR1 and CDR2 from the germline V gene are SQVTM and ANQGSEA. The DNA of the CDR3 is TGCAGCGTTGAAACCCTAGAAGGACAGGAAAAACTGTTTTTT. Encoded protein: CSVETLEGQEKLFF.

The chain links TRBV7-2 to TRBJ1-1; perhaps TRBD1 as D (5 bases). Germline V gene lookup returns CDR1 SGHTA and CDR2 FQGNSA. The CDR3 sequence is 15 residues long. Trimming stripped 5 bases from V and 1 base from J, with 14 bases between. The CDR3 DNA sequence: TGTGCCAGCAGCCCGAAGGACACGACGAACACTGAAGCTTTCTTT. This encodes CASSPKDTTNTEAFF.